The T cell receptor (beta chain) described here comes from a study of cytomegalovirus exposure and HLA in healthy donors. The study, taken as a whole, reports: After further analysis at a later stage, 16,951 TCR beta sequences were associated with HLA alleles at 0.05 false discovery rate.

Details on this clone: Its target is not known. Other DNA sequences from this sample encode an identical CDR3 as well.

Researchers ran the PCR with 60 Vbeta and 13 Jbeta primers. Generated by immunoSEQ multiplex PCR, the TCRdb table keeps only in-frame clones and is missing some. Among some 150,000 clones listed, about 85% were seen once. CDR1 is MNHNY and CDR2 is SVGAGI in the germline V gene (reference sequence). V dropped 5 bases and J dropped 2 bases, with 3 bases sitting between them. This CDR3 has 11 amino acids. This TCR derives from a woman younger than 35 in good health and CMV-seronegative. The source material was PBMCs. The chain links TRBV6-6 to TRBJ2-5; no reliable D call. The chain's CDR3 is CASSPQETQYF. Here the CDR3 DNA reads TGTGCCAGCAGTCCACAAGAGACCCAGTACTTC.